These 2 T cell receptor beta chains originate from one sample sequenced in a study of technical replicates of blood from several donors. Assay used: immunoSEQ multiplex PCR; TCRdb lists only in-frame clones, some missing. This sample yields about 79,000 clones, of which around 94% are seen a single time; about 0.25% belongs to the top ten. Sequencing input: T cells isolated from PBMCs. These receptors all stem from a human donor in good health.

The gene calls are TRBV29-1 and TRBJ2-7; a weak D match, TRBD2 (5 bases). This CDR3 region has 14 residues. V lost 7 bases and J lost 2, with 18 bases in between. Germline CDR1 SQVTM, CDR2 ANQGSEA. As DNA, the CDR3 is TGCAGCGCCGGGCGGGCGGCGGCGACCTACGAGCAGTACTTC. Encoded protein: CSAGRAAATYEQYF.

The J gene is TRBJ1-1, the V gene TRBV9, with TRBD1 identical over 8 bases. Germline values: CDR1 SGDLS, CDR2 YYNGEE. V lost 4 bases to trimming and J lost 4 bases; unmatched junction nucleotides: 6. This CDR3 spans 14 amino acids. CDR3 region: CASSPYRGGTEAFF. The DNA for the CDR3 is TGTGCCAGCAGCCCGTACAGGGGGGGCACTGAAGCTTTCTTT.